This entry is about one TCR beta chain. Its antigen remains unknown. At one of its ends the junction is not consistent with the germline gene, which may arise from a read error. There are 15 residues in the CDR3. CDR1 and CDR2 (germline): SGHNT, YENEEA. This record comes from a study of T cell repertoires in breast cancer. Study conclusions and caveats: Singleton TCRs were discarded and only part of each tumor was sampled.

A second nested PCR with blocking oligonucleotides suppressed unpaired genes. MiXCR, run by TCRdb on the emulsion pairing reads, gives a single entry per CDR3 protein. The sample has about 500 distinct CDR3 sequences, more than 25% seen once; the top ten hold around 62%. Primers covering all TCR V genes were used in emulsion RT-PCR on CD8+ T cells. The receptor comes from a pool of human donors with breast cancer or a healthy control (not recorded which). The sequenced sample was CD8+ T cells. The gene calls are TRBV11-3 and TRBJ2-1, with D perhaps assigned TRBD1 or TRBD2 (5 bases each). CDR3 in amino acids: CASSVAGTRQSERSF. CDR3 nucleotide sequence: TGTGCCAGCAGCGTTGCCGGGACCCGTCAGAGTGAGCGGTCCTTC. The complete variable domain, with remaining parts taken from reference TRBV11-3 and TRBJ2-1, reads EAGVVQSPRYKIIEKKQPVAFWCNPISGHNTLYWYLQNLGQGPELLIRYENEEAVDDSQLPKDRFSAERLKGVDSTLKIQPAELGDSAVYLCASSVAGTRQSERSFGPGTRLTVL.